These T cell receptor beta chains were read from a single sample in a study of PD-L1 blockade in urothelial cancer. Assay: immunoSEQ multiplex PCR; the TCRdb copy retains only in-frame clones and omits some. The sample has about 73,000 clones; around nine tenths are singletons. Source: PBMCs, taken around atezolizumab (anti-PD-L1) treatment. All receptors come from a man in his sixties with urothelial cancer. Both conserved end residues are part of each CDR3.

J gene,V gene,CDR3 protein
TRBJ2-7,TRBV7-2,CASSFSSYEQYF
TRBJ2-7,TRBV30,CAWSKGTGGFEQYF
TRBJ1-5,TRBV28,CASLTRRQANQPQHF
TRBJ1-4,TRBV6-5,CASRRTGSTNEKLFF
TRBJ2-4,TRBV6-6,CASSSREAGNIQYF
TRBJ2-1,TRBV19,CASSRHRLAGGINEQFF
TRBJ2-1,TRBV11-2,CASSSGLADYNEQFF
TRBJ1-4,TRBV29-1,CSVVGGKTTNEKLFF
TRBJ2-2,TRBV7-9,CASRPGLSGELFF
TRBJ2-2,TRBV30,CAWRHRTSGGNTGELFF
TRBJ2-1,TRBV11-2,CASSTGQGRGNEQFF
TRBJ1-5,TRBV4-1,CASSQNQGLPSQPQHF
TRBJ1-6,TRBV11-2,CASSWAGSYNSPLHF
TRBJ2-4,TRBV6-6,CASSLETQAKNIQYF
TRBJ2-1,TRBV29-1,CSVEWTGDEQFF
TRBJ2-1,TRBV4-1,CASSKGPGAGNEQFF
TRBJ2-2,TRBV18,CASSHSQGAGELFF
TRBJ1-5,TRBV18,CASSPLGRNSNQPQHF
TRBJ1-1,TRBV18,CASSPRDTTYRGNTEAFF
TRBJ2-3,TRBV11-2,CASSFSLAGTDTQYF
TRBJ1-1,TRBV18,CASSPGLNTEAFF
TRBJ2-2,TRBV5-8,CASKVRGQGTGELFF
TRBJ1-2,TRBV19,CASSPDRDYGYTF
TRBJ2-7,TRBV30,CAWSAFADTVYEQYF
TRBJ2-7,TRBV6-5,CASSRQRDSSYEQYF
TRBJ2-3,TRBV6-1,CASLGQEFSTDTQYF
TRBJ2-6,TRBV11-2,CASSSQGAGANVLTF
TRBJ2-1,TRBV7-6,CASSLNDAGGLEQFF
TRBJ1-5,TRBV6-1,CASSEVYSSGTGYQPQHF
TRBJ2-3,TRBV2,CASTQLAADTQYF
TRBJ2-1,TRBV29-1,CSVAVSYNEQFF
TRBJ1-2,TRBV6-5,CASSYSRGHPNYGYTF
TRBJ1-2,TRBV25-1,CASSDPDRGRFSGYTF
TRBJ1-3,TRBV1,CTSSRGPVGNTIYF
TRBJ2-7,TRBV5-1,CASSSDRVSHEQYF
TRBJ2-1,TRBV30,CAWVVAGGEQFF
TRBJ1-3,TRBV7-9,CASSPGQANTIYF
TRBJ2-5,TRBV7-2,CASSPLGGQETQYF
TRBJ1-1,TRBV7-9,CASSLAGGTNTEAFF
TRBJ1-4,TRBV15,CATSRGWGLNEKLFF
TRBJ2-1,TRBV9,CASSLGDYRRSYNEQFF
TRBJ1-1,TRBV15,CATSRDRGRTEAFF
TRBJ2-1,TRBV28,CASGQGAGYNEQFF
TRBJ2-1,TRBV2,CASSEAPGLSYNEQFF
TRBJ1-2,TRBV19,CASSGILGRVVRGYTF
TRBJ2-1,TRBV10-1,CASSAMIGPGEQFF
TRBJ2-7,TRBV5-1,CASSSLLPGQGSSGRFKAYEQYF
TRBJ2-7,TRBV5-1,CASSLGTGGVYEQYF
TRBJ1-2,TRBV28,CASSGQTQPYGYTF
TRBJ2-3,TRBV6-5,CASSYGLATSTDTQYF
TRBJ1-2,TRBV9,CASSMAPQGSYGYTF